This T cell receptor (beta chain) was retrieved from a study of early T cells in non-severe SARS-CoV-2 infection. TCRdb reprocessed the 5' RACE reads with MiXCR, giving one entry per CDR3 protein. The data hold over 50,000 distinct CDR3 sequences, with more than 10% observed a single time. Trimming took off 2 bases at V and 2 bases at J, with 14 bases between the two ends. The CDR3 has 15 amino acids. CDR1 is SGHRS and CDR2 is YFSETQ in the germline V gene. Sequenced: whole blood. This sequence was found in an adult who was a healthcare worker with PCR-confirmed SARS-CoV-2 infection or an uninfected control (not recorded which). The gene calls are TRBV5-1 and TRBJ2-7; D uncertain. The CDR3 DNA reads TGCGCCAGCAGCTTTCAACCTCAAGGACCCTACGAGCAGTACTTC. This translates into CASSFQPQGPYEQYF.